The sequence of this TCR beta chain was determined in a study of response to subunit inactivated influenza vaccine. General study results and limits: A suggestion made by the authors is that each seasonal influenza vaccination recruits few new T cells.

Each CDR3 protein is one row after TCRdb ran MiXCR on the RT-PCR reads. The table has 400,000 to 650,000 distinct CDR3 sequences, approximately 6.9% seen once. This clonotype was observed a few times. The antigen is unknown. The CDR3 length is 12 residues. V lost 7 bases and J 5 bases, leaving 12 bases between the germline ends. The germline CDR1 and CDR2 sequences are SQVTM and ANQGSEA. The material was PBMCs from blood, obtained 23 to 25 months after vaccination. The sequence came from a man aged 50 to 69 who received an inactivated influenza vaccine. This chain joins TRBV29-1 and TRBJ2-1, with D possibly being TRBD1 (5 bases). The CDR3 loop reads CSAARGNNEQFF. In nucleotides, the CDR3 is TGCAGCGCCGCTAGGGGAAACAATGAGCAGTTCTTC.